Presented here are 32 T cell receptor beta chains from one specimen sequenced in a study of glioma-infiltrating T cells. Amplification of TCR alpha and beta CDR3 regions from RNA used iRepertoire nested multiplex PCR. TCRdb re-called the multiplex PCR reads with MiXCR, one entry per CDR3 protein. This sample yields approximately 400,000 distinct CDR3 sequences, of which roughly two fifths are seen a single time; about 12% belongs to the top ten. Sequencing was done on a sample of glioma tissue, nonneoplastic brain tissue, or PBMCs (not recorded which). The receptors here all came from a human donor with low-grade glioma or glioblastoma, undergoing nonglioma brain surgery, or in good health (not recorded which).

The table lists this clonotype with a count of one. The V and J genes are TRBV29-1 and TRBJ2-2; D possibly uses TRBD1 or TRBD2 (6 bases each). The ends were cut back, 1 base at V and 4 bases at J, with 19 bases in the middle. CDR1 SQVTM and CDR2 ANQGSEA come from the germline V gene. The length of the CDR3 is 17 residues. The CDR3 here is CSVEGLTGGGSTGELFF. The CDR3 DNA is TGCAGCGTTGAAGGCTTGACAGGAGGAGGGTCCACCGGGGAGCTGTTTTTT.

A remark on this clonotype: At one boundary the junction diverges from the germline segment, which might be a read error. The CDR3 here is CANSLLRPGDEQYF. The CDR3 region has the DNA TGCGCCAACAGCTTGCTACGACCAGGGGACGAGCAGTACTTC. The rearrangement joins TRBV5-1 to TRBJ2-5, with D maybe TRBD1 (6 bases). The DNA end is more similar to TRBJ2-7, so the J call may be wrong. Germline V gene sequence: CDR1 SGHRS, CDR2 YFSETQ. The CDR3 is 14 residues long.

This chain joins TRBV7-3 and TRBJ2-1; 12 bases map to TRBD2. The germline V gene has CDR1 SGHTA and CDR2 FQGTGA. The trim removed 5 bases at V and 12 bases at J, leaving 11 bases unmatched. The CDR3 runs to 15 residues. DNA of the CDR3: TGTGCCAGCAGCCTAGCGGGAGGGCCGTTAGGTGGGCAGTTCTTC. It specifies CASSLAGGPLGGQFF. Together with reference TRBV7-3 and TRBJ2-1, the CDR3 gives the full variable domain: GAGVSQTPSNKVTEKGKYVELRCDPISGHTALYWYRQSLGQGPEFLIYFQGTGAADDSGLPNDRFFAVRPEGSVSTLKIQRTERGDSAVYLCASSLAGGPLGGQFFGPGTRLTVL.

In its sample, this clonotype was seen once. The chain joins TRBV3-1 to TRBJ2-1; unclear D gene. In germline, CDR1 is LGHDT, CDR2 YNNKEL (reference sequence). Trimming cost V 9 bases and J 9 bases, with 18 bases left between them. The CDR3 is made up of 13 amino acids. The CDR3 sequence is CARSRPIPPEQFF. The CDR3 coding sequence is TGTGCCAGAAGTCGACCCATCCCCCCTGAGCAGTTCTTC.

This chain connects TRBV4-3 to TRBJ2-4; maybe TRBD2 (5 bases). Trimming left V 3 bases short and J 1 base short, with 10 bases between. The germline CDR1 and CDR2 sequences are LGHNA and YSLEER. This CDR3 spans 15 amino acids. The CDR3 DNA reads as TGCGCCAGCAGCCATGTCGCGGGTGCCAAAAACATTCAGTACTTC. Amino acids: CASSHVAGAKNIQYF.

As for this clonotype: An end of the junction does not agree with germline; a read error may underlie this. The V call is TRBV28, the J call TRBJ2-2; weak D call: TRBD2 (6 bases). The CDR3 sequence is 14 residues long. Germline V gives CDR1 MDHEN, CDR2 SYDVKM. The chain's CDR3 is CACSFFGGVGELFF. CDR3 DNA sequence: TGTGCCTGCAGTTTTTTTGGAGGGGTCGGGGAGCTGTTTTTT.

V gene TRBV6-1 combines with J gene TRBJ2-3, with D perhaps being TRBD1 or TRBD2 (5 bases each). Germline V gene data show CDR1 as MNHNS and CDR2 as SASEGT. V dropped 6 bases and J dropped 3 bases, with 10 bases sitting between them. The CDR3 length is 13 residues. This CDR3 is CASRGRRTDTQYF. In nucleotides, the CDR3 is TGTGCCAGCAGGGGACGGCGGACAGATACGCAGTATTTT.

This chain's CDR3 is CASSEELAVTYNEQFF. CDR3 DNA: TGTGCCAGCAGTGAAGAACTAGCGGTTACCTACAATGAGCAGTTCTTC. This chain uses TRBV2 with TRBJ2-1; 8 bases fit TRBD2. Germline-derived CDR1 and CDR2 are SNHLY and FYNNEI. Losses at the gene ends were 1 base for V and 2 bases for J; bases not matched to a gene: 4. This CDR3 contains 16 residues.

The chain carries TRBV4-3 and TRBJ2-7; 7 positions agree with TRBD2. The CDR3 contains 14 residues. The trim removed 4 bases at V and 5 bases at J, leaving 8 bases unmatched. CDR1 and CDR2 (germline): LGHNA, YSLEER. This CDR3 is CASSLSRENHEQYF. Written as DNA, the CDR3 is TGCGCCAGCAGCCTATCGCGGGAGAACCACGAGCAGTACTTC.

In the case of this clonotype: In this CDR3 the conserved last residue, phenylalanine or tryptophan, is missing, so a read error is likely. The CDR3 here is CASRPLGGAYEAFL. CDR3 DNA: TGTGCCAGCAGACCCCTCGGCGGGGCGTATGAAGCTTTCCTT. The chain carries TRBV6-1 and TRBJ1-1; a possible D gene is TRBD1 (5 bases). There are 14 residues in the CDR3. The germline V gene has CDR1 MNHNS and CDR2 SASEGT. Trimming removed 6 bases at V and 7 bases at J, with 18 bases between.

There are a few counts of this clonotype. The rearrangement links TRBV7-2 to TRBJ2-3; perhaps TRBD1 as D (6 bases). The CDR3 length is 16 residues. Germline loops: CDR1 SGHTA, CDR2 FQGNSA. V lost 1 base and J lost 5, with 16 bases in between. CDR3 residues: CASSLDSTGYRDTQYF. The CDR3 DNA is TGTGCCAGCAGCTTAGATAGTACAGGGTATCGAGATACGCAGTATTTT. The complete variable domain, with remaining parts taken from reference TRBV7-2 and TRBJ2-3, reads GAGVSQSPSNKVTEKGKDVELRCDPISGHTALYWYRQSLGQGLEFLIYFQGNSAPDKSGLPSDRFSAERTGGSVSTLTIQRTQQEDSAVYLCASSLDSTGYRDTQYFGPGTRLTVL.

This clonotype was detected only a few times. The chain links TRBV20-1 to TRBJ2-5; TRBD2 matches at 7 bases. CDR3 length: 15 amino acids. Germline-derived CDR1 and CDR2 are DFQATT and SNEGSKA (reference sequence). Losses at the gene ends were 1 base for V and 1 base for J; bases not matched to a gene: 6. CDR3: CSARGELASQETQYF. The CDR3 nucleotides are TGCAGTGCTAGAGGTGAACTAGCGAGCCAAGAGACCCAGTACTTC.

The sample holds a few counts of this clonotype. The chain is built from TRBV2 and TRBJ1-2, with D maybe TRBD1 (5 bases). The V and J ends lost 2 bases and 2 bases respectively, with 18 bases between them. The length of the CDR3 is 17 residues. CDR1 and CDR2 (germline): SNHLY, FYNNEI. CDR3 residues: CASSELEGAASNYGYTF. CDR3 DNA: TGTGCCAGCAGTGAATTAGAAGGGGCAGCCTCGAACTATGGCTACACCTTC.

This clonotype showed up just once. At one boundary the junction diverges from the germline segment, which might be a read error. V gene TRBV6-6 combines with J gene TRBJ2-2; D remains unclear. The CDR3 covers 14 residues. The germline gives CDR1 MNHNY, CDR2 SVGAGI (reference sequence). The CDR3 region has the DNA TGTGCCATCAGTGAGAAAGGGTCCCCCGGGGAGCTGTTTTTT. Translating gives CAISEKGSPGELFF.

With regard to this clonotype: This sequence may be a read error, since a much larger clone differs from it by one base. The chain recombines TRBV20-1 with TRBJ1-5, with D possibly TRBD1 on 6 matching bases. From germline, CDR1 is DFQATT and CDR2 SNEGSKA (reference sequence). The CDR3 is 13 amino acids. The CDR3 DNA reads as TGCAGTGCAGCCCCGGGGGCTGATCAGCACCAGCATTTT. It yields the protein CSAAPGADQHQHF.

The sample holds a few counts of this clonotype. This chain links TRBV5-1 with TRBJ2-1, with a weak D call TRBD2 (6 bases). Germline V gene sequence: CDR1 SGHRS, CDR2 YFSETQ. V lost 0 bases and J lost 5, with 12 bases in between. The CDR3 length is 15 residues. CDR3 coding DNA: TGCGCCAGCAGCTTGGTCACGGGAGAGGACAATGAGCAGTTCTTC. Protein product: CASSLVTGEDNEQFF. Supplemented by reference TRBV5-1 and TRBJ2-1, the full variable domain reads KAGVTQTPRYLIKTRGQQVTLSCSPISGHRSVSWYQQTPGQGLQFLFEYFSETQRNKGNFPGRFSGRQFSNSRSEMNVSTLELGDSALYLCASSLVTGEDNEQFFGPGTRLTVL.

This clonotype was detected only a few times. The J gene is TRBJ1-3, the V gene TRBV20-1; no reliable D call. Trimming took off 3 bases at V and 4 bases at J, with 10 bases between the two ends. Looked up from germline, CDR1 is DFQATT and CDR2 is SNEGSKA (reference sequence). CDR3 length: 13 residues. CDR3 nucleotides: TGCAGTGCTAGGACCGTAGCGGGAAACACCATATATTTT. Its translation is CSARTVAGNTIYF.

This clonotype appeared a few times. The chain uses TRBV7-2 and TRBJ2-3; D remains ambiguous. The germline CDR1 and CDR2 sequences are SGHTA and FQGNSA. V gave up 5 bases and J gave up 0 bases, with 15 bases separating them. The CDR3 consists of 16 residues. The CDR3 region is CASSPGLSSSTDTQYF. DNA of the CDR3: TGTGCCAGCAGCCCCGGTCTATCTTCTAGCACAGATACGCAGTATTTT.

The rearrangement links TRBV7-9 to TRBJ1-4; no reliable D call. Trimming shortened V by 5 bases and J by 5 bases, and 12 bases separated the two germline ends. Germline CDR1 reads SEHNR; CDR2 reads FQNEAQ (reference sequence). CDR3 length: 14 residues. Written as DNA, the CDR3 is TGTGCCAGCAGCCAACGGGTAGGGAATGAAAAACTGTTTTTT. Translating it yields CASSQRVGNEKLFF.

This clonotype was found many times. The chain carries TRBV20-1 and TRBJ1-6; possibly TRBD1 for D (5 bases). Trimming removed 6 bases at V and 7 bases at J, with 16 bases between. This CDR3 is 14 amino acids long. The V gene's germline CDR1 is DFQATT and CDR2 SNEGSKA (reference sequence). CDR3 nucleotides: TGCAGTGCGCCCGTTGGCCCAGGGAATTCACCCCTCCACTTT. It codes for CSAPVGPGNSPLHF.

The chain joins TRBV20-1 to TRBJ1-3, with TRBD1 identical over 7 bases. The junction had 2 bases not matched to a gene; V was cut back by 3 bases and J by 0 bases. The CDR3 has 14 residues. The germline CDR1 and CDR2 sequences are DFQATT and SNEGSKA (reference sequence). CDR3 DNA sequence: TGCAGTGCTAGGGCAGGGGGCTCTGGAAACACCATATATTTT. Its protein product is CSARAGGSGNTIYF.

This chain links TRBV7-2 with TRBJ2-1, with 12 bases fitting TRBD2. V lost 1 base to trimming and J lost 9 bases; unmatched junction nucleotides: 10. The germline V gene has CDR1 SGHTA and CDR2 FQGNSA. The length of the CDR3 is 17 residues. CDR3 protein: CASSLVHLAGGPGEQFF. The CDR3 DNA sequence: TGTGCCAGCAGCTTAGTTCATCTAGCGGGAGGGCCCGGTGAGCAGTTCTTC.

The chain links TRBV14 to TRBJ2-2, with D uncertain. The CDR3 runs 13 residues. The V end was cut by 0 bases, the J end by 7 bases, with 6 bases between. The germline V gene has CDR1 SGHDN and CDR2 FVKESK. The CDR3 reads CASSQDFGGELFF. The CDR3 coding sequence is TGTGCCAGCAGCCAAGATTTCGGCGGGGAGCTGTTTTTT.

V usage is TRBV7-8 and J usage is TRBJ2-3; the D is unclear. The length of the CDR3 is 15 residues. Germline-derived CDR1 and CDR2 are SGHVS and FQNEAQ. With 9 bases removed from V and 3 bases from J, the gap between germline ends came to 19 bases. CDR3 amino acids: CASSPLGWTTDTQYF. As DNA, the CDR3 is TGTGCCAGTAGCCCCCTAGGCTGGACGACAGATACGCAGTATTTT.

About this clonotype itself: One end of the junction fails to match germline, which may point to a read error. V gene TRBV6-5 combines with J gene TRBJ2-1; 11 bases line up with TRBD2. The germline V gene encodes CDR1 MNHEY and CDR2 SVGAGI. This CDR3 comprises 16 residues. CDR3 in DNA: TGTGCCAGCACTTACCCGACTAGCGGGGTCTACAATGAGCAGTTCTTC. Protein sequence: CASTYPTSGVYNEQFF.

The V call is TRBV4-1, the J call TRBJ2-5; a possible D gene is TRBD2 (10 bases). CDR1 and CDR2 from the germline V gene are MGHRA and YSYEKL. Trimming left V 0 bases short and J 1 base short, with 30 bases between. The CDR3 extends over 22 amino acids. The CDR3 DNA is TGCGCCAGCAGCCAAGATGCCAAGGACAGGGGCGCAACTAGCGGGATCCAAGAGACCCAGTACTTC. This encodes CASSQDAKDRGATSGIQETQYF.

This clonotype was found many times. This chain uses TRBV6-1 with TRBJ2-7; 9 nucleotides align to TRBD1. The CDR3 is made up of 14 amino acids. Germline trimming cut 6 bases from V and 5 bases from J; bases unmatched to any gene: 8. Germline CDR1 and CDR2: MNHNS and SASEGT. CDR3 nucleotide sequence: TGTGCCAGCAGAGTCCGGGACAGGGAGGACGAGCAGTACTTC. Translated: CASRVRDREDEQYF.

This clonotype was seen only a few times. J is TRBJ1-2 and V is TRBV7-2; D is unclear. The CDR3 is 14 amino acids. V was shortened by 1 base and J by 2 bases, with 8 bases between the two germline ends. Germline loops: CDR1 SGHTA, CDR2 FQGNSA. The CDR3: CASSLGPINYGYTF. DNA of the CDR3: TGTGCCAGCAGCTTAGGGCCGATAAACTATGGCTACACCTTC.

Details on this clonotype: The junction departs from germline at one end; a sequencing error may be responsible. V is TRBV7-9 and J is TRBJ2-2; D perhaps matches TRBD2 (6 bases). Germline assignment: CDR1 SEHNR and CDR2 FQNEAQ (reference sequence). This CDR3 region has 14 residues. The CDR3 coding sequence is TGTGCCAGCAGCTTACCATCGTCCACCGGGGGGCTGTTTTTT. Translated: CASSLPSSTGGLFF.

The V call is TRBV15, the J call TRBJ1-1; perhaps TRBD1 as D (5 bases). The germline V gene encodes CDR1 LNHNV and CDR2 YYDKDF (reference sequence). The CDR3 spans 14 residues. V dropped 8 bases and J dropped 1 base, with 14 bases sitting between them. CDR3 in DNA: TGTGCCACCTCCGGTAAAGGGGAGAACACTGAAGCTTTCTTT. Protein sequence: CATSGKGENTEAFF.

In regard to this clonotype: A much more abundant neighbour one base away suggests this may be a read error. The chain combines TRBV28 with TRBJ1-4; D call uncertain. This CDR3 has 14 residues. Germline CDR1 is MDHEN and CDR2 is SYDVKM. CDR3: CASNPPATNGKLFF. In DNA, the CDR3 is TGTGCCAGCAACCCTCCCGCAACTAATGGAAAACTGTTTTTT.

The V call is TRBV28, the J call TRBJ1-6; D is unclear. Trimming cost V 6 bases and J 10 bases, with 13 bases left between them. The CDR3 totals 13 residues. The V gene's germline CDR1 is MDHEN and CDR2 SYDVKM. The CDR3 spells CASSQDPLSPLHF. The CDR3, as DNA: TGTGCCAGCAGCCAAGATCCACTGTCACCCCTCCACTTT.